What follows describes a single T cell receptor (beta chain). The sample belongs to a study of blood T cell repertoires in COVID-19. Only in-frame clones appear in the TCRdb table, and some are missing; sequencing was by immunoSEQ multiplex PCR. This table holds fewer than 300,000 clones, approximately 82% found once. Material: PBMCs or T cells enriched from blood (not recorded which). This TCR came from a man aged 40-55 years who had been exposed to COVID-19.

The CDR3 here is CATSGGPISSVRNEQFF. In DNA, the CDR3 is TGTGCCACCAGTGGGGGCCCCATTTCTAGCGTGCGAAATGAGCAGTTCTTC. The chain combines TRBV24-1 with TRBJ2-1; D may be TRBD2 (6 bases). This CDR3 has 17 residues. From germline, CDR1 is KGHDR and CDR2 SFDVKD. V was shortened by 5 bases and J by 7 bases, with 23 bases between the two germline ends.